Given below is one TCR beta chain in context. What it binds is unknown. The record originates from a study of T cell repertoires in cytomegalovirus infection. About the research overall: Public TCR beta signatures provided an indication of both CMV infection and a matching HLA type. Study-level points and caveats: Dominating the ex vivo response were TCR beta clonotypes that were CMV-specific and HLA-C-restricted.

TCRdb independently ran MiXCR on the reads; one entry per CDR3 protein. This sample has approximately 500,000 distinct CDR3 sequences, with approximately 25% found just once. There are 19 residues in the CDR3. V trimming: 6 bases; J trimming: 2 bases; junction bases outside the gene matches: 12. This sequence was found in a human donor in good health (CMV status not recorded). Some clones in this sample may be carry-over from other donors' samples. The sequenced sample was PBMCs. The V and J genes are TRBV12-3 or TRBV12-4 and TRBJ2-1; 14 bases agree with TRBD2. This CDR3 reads CASSGGTSGRLAPYNEQFF. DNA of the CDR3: TGTGCCAGCAGCGGAGGGACTAGCGGGAGACTAGCCCCCTACAATGAGCAGTTCTTC.